This T cell receptor (beta chain) was documented in a study of cytomegalovirus exposure and HLA in healthy donors. Study-wide results and caveats: The sole available immune exposure information was CMV serostatus.

With respect to this clone: The antigen is not known.

The PCR was carried out with 60 Vbeta primers and 13 Jbeta primers. Some clones are missing from TCRdb's copy, which holds only in-frame ones; the method was immunoSEQ multiplex PCR. This sample has some 130,000 clones, with about 74% found just once. Per the germline V gene, CDR1 is SNHLY and CDR2 is FYNNEI. The CDR3 extends over 15 amino acids. V lost 1 base and J lost 0; bases outside the gene matches: 3. Material for sequencing was PBMCs. The chain uses TRBV2 and TRBJ2-7; 7 nucleotides agree with TRBD2. The clonotype originates from a male donor in good health and CMV-seronegative. In DNA form, the CDR3 reads TGTGCCAGCAGTGAAGAAGGCGGGAGCTCCTACGAGCAGTACTTC. It translates to CASSEEGGSSYEQYF.